This T cell receptor (beta chain) is from a study of memory CD8 T cells in hepatitis C reinfection. Germline V lookup: CDR1 LNHDA, CDR2 SQIVND (reference sequence). V was pared by 2 bases and J by 2 bases, with 1 base of the junction left unmatched. The CDR3 has 15 amino acids. The sample holds one count of this clone. Its antigen is unidentified. TCRdb keeps only in-frame clones here, not all; method: immunoSEQ multiplex PCR. This sample has approximately 50,000 clones; under 90% occur once, and the top ten carry less than 1.2%. Regarding the study as a whole: Only a few donors prevented definitive conclusions about public clonotypes.

Time point in this sample: pre-reinfection, 55 to 20 weeks before reinfection detection. Sorted cells were sequenced directly ex vivo without any in vitro expansion. Donors came from people who inject drugs enrolled in HEPCO, Canada. Total naive CD8 T cells were sorted as viable CD3+ CD8+ CD45RO- cells from a couple of donors. The source material was naive CD8+ T cells sorted from blood. The chain recombines TRBV19 with TRBJ2-7; 12 bases agree with TRBD2. This receptor was identified in a man in his late teens or twenties with hepatitis C virus infection. The CDR3 nucleotides read TGTGCCAGTAGTATACTAGCGGGAGGGCCCTACGAGCAGTACTTC. It is translated as CASSILAGGPYEQYF.